The next 27 T cell receptor beta chains were all read from a single sample in a study of molecular identifiers for immune sequencing clone quantification. TCRdb re-called the PCR reads through MiXCR, storing one row per CDR3 protein. The sample lists approximately 100,000 distinct CDR3 sequences; roughly 38% were seen once. Sequenced: naive CD8+ T cells from blood, with Jurkat cell RNA spiked in. Subset meaning: FACS-sorted CD8+CD4-CCR7+CD45RA+ naive T cells. The receptors stem from a human donor in good health. Some libraries in this study had Jurkat cell RNA spiked in.

To note about this clonotype: Relative to the germline gene, one junction end is altered; a read error may explain this. The chain has TRBV6-2 or TRBV6-3 and TRBJ2-2; no firm D call. Germline V gene lookup returns CDR1 MNHEY and CDR2 SVGEGT. The CDR3 extends over 14 amino acids. The CDR3 loop reads CASRARAHTGERFF. The CDR3, as DNA: TGTGCCAGCCGCGCTAGGGCTCACACCGGAGAGCGGTTTTTT.

The genes are TRBV28 and TRBJ2-5; tentatively, D is TRBD2 (5 bases). V lost 2 bases and J 2 bases, leaving 18 bases between the germline ends. This CDR3 is built from 17 residues. From germline, CDR1 is MDHEN and CDR2 SYDVKM. The CDR3 is CASSLNFGRAPQETQYF. CDR3 coding DNA: TGTGCCAGCAGTTTAAACTTTGGGCGGGCACCACAAGAGACCCAGTACTTC.

The gene calls are TRBV7-2 and TRBJ2-3; D gene ambiguous. The CDR3 has 14 amino acids. Trimming shortened V by 1 base and J by 1 base, and 6 bases separated the two germline ends. CDR1 and CDR2 (germline): SGHTA, FQGNSA. The CDR3 DNA sequence: TGTGCCAGCAGCTTAGGGTGGGGCACAGATACGCAGTATTTT. It specifies CASSLGWGTDTQYF.

The genes are TRBV9 and TRBJ2-3, with D perhaps matching TRBD1 or TRBD2 (5 bases each). V lost 0 bases and J 3 bases, leaving 11 bases between the germline ends. This CDR3 spans 15 amino acids. Germline V gene lookup returns CDR1 SGDLS and CDR2 YYNGEE. This CDR3 is CASSVEGSLTDTQYF. Here the CDR3 DNA reads TGTGCCAGCAGCGTAGAGGGGAGTTTGACAGATACGCAGTATTTT.

This clonotype showed up many times. The chain couples TRBV5-1 to TRBJ2-3; 7 bases are shared with TRBD2. Germline loops: CDR1 SGHRS, CDR2 YFSETQ. V lost 0 bases to trimming and J lost 4 bases; unmatched junction nucleotides: 11. This CDR3 region has 17 residues. The CDR3 DNA reads TGCGCCAGCAGCTTGGAGGGCCCACGCGGGAGCTCAGATACGCAGTATTTT. Translated, it gives CASSLEGPRGSSDTQYF.

This clonotype has a handful of counts. V gene TRBV27 combines with J gene TRBJ2-1; possibly TRBD1 for D (5 bases). CDR1 MNHEY and CDR2 SMNVEV come from the germline V gene (reference sequence). The CDR3 spans 16 residues. Trimming left V 0 bases short and J 7 bases short, with 16 bases between. The CDR3 DNA follows: TGTGCCAGCAGTTTATCGTGGGGCGGAGTTGGTAATGAGCAGTTCTTC. Translation gives CASSLSWGGVGNEQFF.

This clonotype was counted only a few times. The chain joins TRBV28 to TRBJ2-3; 12 bases fit TRBD2. V lost 2 bases to trimming and J lost 5 bases; unmatched junction nucleotides: 8. CDR3 length: 17 amino acids. Looked up from germline, CDR1 is MDHEN and CDR2 is SYDVKM. This chain's CDR3 is CASSLPPSGRAKDTQYF. CDR3 bases: TGTGCCAGCAGTTTACCCCCTAGCGGGAGGGCCAAAGATACGCAGTATTTT.

V usage is TRBV4-1 and J usage is TRBJ2-7; TRBD2 aligns across 10 bases. The V segment lost 3 bases and the J segment 12 bases; nucleotides outside the gene matches: 20. The V gene's germline CDR1 is MGHRA and CDR2 YSYEKL. The CDR3 has 17 amino acids. The CDR3 loop is CASSHPTSGAPIGQPYF. CDR3 DNA sequence: TGCGCCAGCAGCCATCCTACTAGCGGGGCCCCCATAGGGCAGCCGTACTTC.

The CDR3 DNA reads TGTGCCAGCAGTTCCAACCGCCTAGTCCTCTCCTACGAGCAGTACTTC. It encodes CASSSNRLVLSYEQYF. This chain joins TRBV6-2 or TRBV6-3 and TRBJ2-7; D ambiguous. This CDR3 has 16 residues. Germline V gives CDR1 MNHEY, CDR2 SVGEGT. V lost 4 bases to trimming and J lost 0 bases, with 16 bases between them.

The chain joins TRBV27 to TRBJ2-7; no definite D call. The CDR3 runs 15 residues. Germline V lookup: CDR1 MNHEY, CDR2 SMNVEV (reference sequence). Trimming shortened V by 6 bases and J by 2 bases, and 17 bases separated the two germline ends. In nucleotides, the CDR3 is TGTGCCAGCAGCCGGGCCCCCACCGCTCCCTACGAGCAGTACTTC. It encodes CASSRAPTAPYEQYF.

The sample holds many counts of this clonotype. The rearrangement uses TRBV3-1 and TRBJ1-2, with D possibly matching TRBD1 (5 bases). The CDR3 is made up of 15 amino acids. CDR1 and CDR2 from the germline V gene are LGHDT and YNNKEL (reference sequence). V shed 1 base and J shed 8 bases, with 17 bases lying between them. This CDR3 reads CASSQVRTGTRGYTF. CDR3 bases: TGTGCCAGCAGCCAAGTACGTACAGGAACGCGGGGCTACACCTTC.

This clonotype was recorded once. One end of the junction is discordant with germline, which a read error may explain. The chain carries TRBV11-2 and TRBJ2-3; D is unclear. This CDR3 is built from 12 residues. Germline-derived CDR1 and CDR2 are SGHAT and FQNNGV. The CDR3 DNA is TGTGCCAGCAGCCCATCAACAGATACGCAGTGTTTT. Encoded protein: CASSPSTDTQCF. The full variable domain, completed using reference TRBV11-2 and TRBJ2-3, is EAGVAQSPRYKIIEKRQSVAFWCNPISGHATLYWYQQILGQGPKLLIQFQNNGVVDDSQLPKDRFSAERLKGVDSTLKIQPAKLEDSAVYLCASSPSTDTQCFGPGTRLTVL.

In its sample, this clonotype was seen many times. J is TRBJ2-7 and V is TRBV10-3; D is uncertain. Germline V gene lookup returns CDR1 ENHRY and CDR2 SYGVKD. With 3 bases removed from V and 3 bases from J, the gap between germline ends came to 9 bases. The length of the CDR3 is 13 residues. The CDR3 sequence: CAISDRPLYEQYF. The CDR3 coding sequence is TGTGCCATCAGTGACAGGCCGCTCTACGAGCAGTACTTC.

The CDR3 is CASSQGLDGDEQFF. The CDR3, as DNA: TGTGCCAGTTCCCAGGGACTAGACGGCGATGAGCAGTTCTTC. The chain uses TRBV27 and TRBJ2-1, with 8 nucleotides matching TRBD2. Germline CDR1 reads MNHEY; CDR2 reads SMNVEV (reference sequence). Trimming took 9 bases from V and 8 from J; bases not matched to a gene: 12. The CDR3 has 14 residues.

To note about this clonotype: At one of its ends the junction is not consistent with the germline gene, which may arise from a read error. This chain uses TRBV10-3 with TRBJ2-7; D remains ambiguous. Per the germline V gene, CDR1 is ENHRY and CDR2 is SYGVKD. The CDR3 has 12 residues. CDR3 protein: CAISGGAYVQYF. The CDR3, as DNA: TGTGCCATCAGTGGAGGTGCCTACGTGCAGTACTTC.

Comments on this clonotype: This may be a read error, as it is one base from a much larger clone. V usage is TRBV4-1 and J usage is TRBJ1-1, with 7 bases matching TRBD1. The germline V gene has CDR1 MGHRA and CDR2 YSYEKL. The CDR3 has 13 amino acids. For the CDR3, the DNA is TGCGCCAGCAGACTGGGACAGAACACTGAAGCTATCTTT. This translates into CASRLGQNTEAIF.

To note about this clonotype: Being one base from a much bigger clone, this may be a read error. This chain uses TRBV7-9 with TRBJ2-2; D is perhaps TRBD2 (5 bases). The CDR3 consists of 19 residues. The germline CDR1 and CDR2 sequences are SEHNR and FQNEAQ (reference sequence). The CDR3 protein is CASSLPHLGRRQYTGEQFF. CDR3 in DNA: TGTGCCAGCAGCTTGCCACACCTAGGCAGGCGGCAGTACACCGGGGAGCAGTTTTTT.

This clonotype occurred once. This could be a read error, since a much larger clone is one nucleotide away. J is TRBJ2-5 and V is TRBV4-3; D is unclear. Deletions cut 0 bases from V and 3 bases from J, with 8 bases between. This CDR3 is 14 amino acids long. Germline loops: CDR1 LGHNA, CDR2 YSLEER. The CDR3: CASSQDLTEETQYF. The CDR3 DNA reads TGCGCCAGCAGCCAAGATTTAACAGAAGAGACCCAGTACTTC.

The chain joins TRBV4-3 to TRBJ1-1; D is unclear. V lost 1 base and J lost 5, with 14 bases in between. This CDR3 contains 15 residues. Germline V gene sequence: CDR1 LGHNA, CDR2 YSLEER. CDR3 DNA sequence: TGCGCCAGCAGCCAAGTAATGACAAGTCCTACTGAAGCTTTCTTT. It codes for CASSQVMTSPTEAFF.

The J gene is TRBJ1-2, the V gene TRBV27; no firm D call. The CDR3 covers 13 residues. Germline CDR1 MNHEY, CDR2 SMNVEV (reference sequence). Between the trimmed V and J ends, which lost 2 bases and 4 bases, there was a span of 8 bases. The CDR3 DNA sequence: TGTGCCAGCAGTTTAGGGGAAAGCTATGGCTACACCTTC. As protein: CASSLGESYGYTF.

The DNA of the CDR3 is TGTGCCATCAGTGAAACGAGCAATCAGCCCCAGCATTTT. This sequence encodes CAISETSNQPQHF. The V call is TRBV10-3, the J call TRBJ1-5; unclear D gene. V was clipped by 3 bases and J by 1 base, with 4 bases between them. CDR1 is ENHRY, CDR2 SYGVKD, per germline. The CDR3 runs to 13 residues.

V is TRBV6-2 or TRBV6-3 and J is TRBJ2-7; possibly TRBD1 or TRBD2 for D (6 bases each). This CDR3 contains 15 residues. Germline CDR1 MNHEY, CDR2 SVGEGT. V lost 5 bases to trimming and J lost 7 bases, with 21 bases between them. CDR3 DNA: TGTGCCAGCAGTGACTGGGGACTGGGGGCTATGGAGCAGTACTTC. The encoded protein is CASSDWGLGAMEQYF.

Of note for this clonotype: This could be a read error, since a much larger clone is one nucleotide away. The rearrangement joins TRBV5-1 to TRBJ2-6; maybe TRBD1 (5 bases). Germline V gene lookup returns CDR1 SGHRS and CDR2 YFSETQ. CDR3 length equals 14 residues. CDR3 bases: TGCGCCAGCACGCTGGGTGCTGGGGCCGACGTCCTGACTTTC. This encodes CASTLGAGADVLTF.

This clonotype appeared a few times. The chain uses TRBV20-1 and TRBJ2-7; 11 bases map to TRBD1. J lost 3 bases, V lost 4 bases, and 2 bases had no gene match. The CDR3 covers 13 residues. Per germline, CDR1 DFQATT and CDR2 SNEGSKA (reference sequence). The CDR3 sequence is CSATGTGGYEQYF. DNA of the CDR3: TGCAGTGCTACCGGGACAGGGGGCTACGAGCAGTACTTC.

This clonotype was observed a handful of times. The rearrangement joins TRBV12-3 or TRBV12-4 to TRBJ2-1, with 7 bases lining up with TRBD2. After removal of 6 bases from V and 10 bases from J, the junction contained 12 bases not matched to a gene. The CDR3 consists of 14 residues. CDR3 coding DNA: TGTGCCAGCAGCCCGACTAGCCCATCTAACGAGCAGTTCTTC. Translated: CASSPTSPSNEQFF.

Turning to this clonotype: Given the absence of the conserved phenylalanine or tryptophan at the CDR3 end, a read error is likely. The chain recombines TRBV27 with TRBJ2-7, with D maybe TRBD2 (5 bases). Looked up from germline, CDR1 is MNHEY and CDR2 is SMNVEV (reference sequence). Trimming stripped 5 bases from V and 3 bases from J, with 11 bases between. The CDR3 runs 13 residues. The CDR3 bases are TGTGCCAGCAGTATAGGACTGAACTACGAGCAGTACATC. Translation gives CASSIGLNYEQYI.

This CDR3 reads CASTGLAGPYEQYF. DNA of the CDR3: TGTGCCAGCACCGGACTAGCGGGCCCCTACGAGCAGTACTTC. This chain uses TRBV5-6 with TRBJ2-7, with TRBD2 matching over 11 bases. Germline lookup yields CDR1 SGHDT and CDR2 YYEEEE. Trimming at V came to 6 bases and at J to 2 bases, leaving 4 bases not matched to a gene. There are 14 residues in the CDR3. Full variable domain (rest looked up from reference TRBV5-6 and TRBJ2-7): DAGVTQSPTHLIKTRGQQVTLRCSPKSGHDTVSWYQQALGQGPQFIFQYYEEEERQRGNFPDRFSGHQFPNYSSELNVNALLLGDSALYLCASTGLAGPYEQYFGPGTRLTVT.